The sequence of this T cell receptor beta chain was determined in a study of CD4 T cells in relation to SARS-CoV-2 and coronaviruses (dated by TCRdb to the early 2020s). Background on the whole study: HLA restriction was mapped for shared crossreactive spike epitopes using patient-derived lymphoblastoid cell lines. The Adaptive Biotechnologies TCR-sequencing kit was used to sequence samples from a few pre-COVID donors and the naive versus memory experiments, whereas other data were Illumina-based. At the level of individual TCR clonotypes, the study measured memory CD4+ T cell crossreactivity between SARS-CoV-2 spike protein and common cold coronavirus spike proteins. A different TCR-beta assay, based on Illumina, was used to sequence expansion assays from other donors in the study.

Worth noting for this clone: No antigen is known for it. Per-nucleotide qualities are absent, and no much larger clonotype sits a single base away.

Deep-resolution immunoSEQ TCR-beta sequencing was performed on DNA from uncultured naive and memory CD4+ T cells. The authors' pipeline ran thus. During preprocessing, nonproductive sequences were discarded, as were any CDR3s that did not begin with C, did not end with F or W, or were shorter than 7 amino acids. Cultured and uncultured naive and memory CD4+ repertoires were searched for previously identified spike- and CEF-reactive CDR3s. Pairwise Levenshtein distance, computed with the stringdist R package after three terminal residues were trimmed from each end, was used as the measure of CDR3 homology. TCRdb's version of the immuneACCESS table is confined to in-frame rearrangements and falls short of the full clone set. An unresolved V gene accounts for under half of the shortfall where checked; the remainder is of unknown origin. That table gives V, J and clone size, and the DNA gave D and trimming. Present in this sample are some 65,000 clones, about nine tenths of which were seen just once. The ten largest clones represent 1.5% to 2% of the sample.

Study-wide findings and limitations: Small numbers of patients and of tested TCRs were a limitation of the study. In around two thirds of donors, memory CD4+ clonotypes turned up that crossrecognized SARS-CoV-2 and at least one common cold coronavirus spike. Compared with monoreactive clones, crossreactive clones had significantly weaker SARS-CoV-2-driven expansion, a result consistent with antigenic imprinting. Crossreactivity analysis was centred on spike protein, so crossreactivity against other viral proteins was not assessed. Naive versus memory sequencing indicated that memory recall responses, rather than primary responses primed during culture, are detected by the assay. Pre-pandemic and post-infection samples were not both contributed by any donor, so tracing of the source of pre-existing responses was limited.

CDR1 SGDLS and CDR2 YYNGEE were looked up in the germline V gene. Trimming costs V 3 bases and J 6 bases, and their ends lie 16 bases apart. The CDR3 covers 15 residues, taking in both the cysteine and the phenylalanine. Only CDR3 DNA is held: 45 bases, read in frame from base 1. CD4+ T cells from unexposed donors were collected before the COVID-19 pandemic (2011-2018). To separate naive from memory CD4+ T cells, cryopreserved PBMCs first underwent CD4 enrichment and then EasySep naive CD4+ T cell enrichment. Leukapheresis product for the unexposed donors was purchased commercially. Ficoll-Paque PLUS gradient centrifugation was used to isolate PBMCs from leukapheresis product or whole blood. PBMCs were either cryopreserved at -140 degrees C or used fresh in the expansion assay. The QIAamp Micro DNA Kit was used to extract genomic DNA from the CD4+ T cells.

Sequences were obtained from memory CD4+ T cells from PBMCs. The sample's cell subset or site label is to be understood as: memory (non-naive) CD4+ T cells. The receptor was isolated from a human donor in good health. The rearranged chain carries TRBV9 and TRBJ1-3; a weak D assignment points to TRBD1 (6 bases agree). The CDR3 reads CASSALLSGENTIYF. The DNA is TGTGCCAGCAGCGCTCTTCTTTCAGGGGAAAACACCATATATTTT. Reference TRBV9 and TRBJ1-3 proteins supply the regions before and after the CDR3; the full variable domain is: DSGVTQTPKHLITATGQRVTLRCSPRSGDLSVYWYQQSLDQGLQFLIQYYNGEERAKGNILERFSAQQFPDLHSELNLSSLELGDSALYFCASSALLSGENTIYFGEGSWLTVV.